This TCR beta chain was identified during a study of beta chain features in type 1 diabetes. This clone was seen only a few times. The antigen is unknown. Points from the study as a whole: TCRB CDR3s from Type 1 diabetes patients were moderately but significantly shorter in all four CD4+ subsets.

Germline trimming cut 3 bases from V and 1 base from J; bases unmatched to any gene: 6. Germline assignment: CDR1 KGHSH and CDR2 LQKENI. CDR3 size: 16 residues. The entirety of the isolated RNA underwent reverse transcription, so expressed TCRB transcripts were sequenced. Generated by immunoSEQ multiplex PCR, the TCRdb table keeps only in-frame clones and is missing some. The table lists about 660,000 clones, about 14% of them singletons. The chain employs TRBV18 and TRBJ2-4; 7 nucleotides align to TRBD1. The sample comprised naive CD4+ T cells from blood. This TCR came from a man younger than 35 with type 1 diabetes. The DNA of the CDR3 is TGTGCCAGCTCACCCGGTCTGGGACAGGCCAAAAACATTCAGTACTTC. Encoded protein: CASSPGLGQAKNIQYF.